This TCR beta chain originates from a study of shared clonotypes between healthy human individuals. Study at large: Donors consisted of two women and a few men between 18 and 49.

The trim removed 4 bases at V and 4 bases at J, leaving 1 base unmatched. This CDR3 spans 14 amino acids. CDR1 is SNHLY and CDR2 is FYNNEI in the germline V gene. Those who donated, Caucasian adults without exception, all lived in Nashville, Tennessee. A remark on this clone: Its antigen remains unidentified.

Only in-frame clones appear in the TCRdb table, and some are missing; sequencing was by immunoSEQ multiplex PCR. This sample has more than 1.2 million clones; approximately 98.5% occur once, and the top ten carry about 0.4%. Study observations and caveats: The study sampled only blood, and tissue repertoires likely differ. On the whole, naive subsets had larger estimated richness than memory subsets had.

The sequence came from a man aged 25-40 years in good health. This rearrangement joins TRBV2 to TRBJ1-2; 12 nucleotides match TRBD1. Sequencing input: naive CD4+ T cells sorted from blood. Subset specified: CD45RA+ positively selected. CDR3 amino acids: CASSGDRGPYGYTF. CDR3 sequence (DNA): TGTGCCAGCAGTGGGGACAGGGGGCCCTATGGCTACACCTTC.